Sequencing of this T cell receptor (beta chain) was carried out in a study of metastatic and nonmetastatic thyroid tumors. Turning to the study itself: For malignant and benign thyroid patients, tumor or nodule tissue and blood were the sources whose repertoires were compared.

As regards this clone: Its antigen is unidentified.

All patients reached thyroid surgery having received no treatment beforehand. Findings and caveats of the study: The reported finding was significantly higher TCR beta diversity in malignant thyroid tumors relative to benign nodules, in blood and tumor.

In the study's own analysis: Between-group CDR3 differences, defined by clinicopathological status, yielded a distant-metastasis classifier for papillary thyroid cancer. MiXCR reprocessed the PCR reads for TCRdb. V and J calls and clone size were set by TCRdb, not the authors. Here the sample spans about 21,000 clones, under 35% being singletons. The CDR3 is made up of 16 amino acids. Germline V gene sequence: CDR1 ENHRY, CDR2 SYGVKD. V was cut by 3 bases and J by 2 bases, with 13 bases left in between. Material for sequencing was blood. The sequence was obtained from a female donor with papillary thyroid cancer or a benign thyroid nodule (not recorded which). Some clones in this sample may be carry-over from other donors' samples. The genes are TRBV10-3 and TRBJ2-2; D is possibly TRBD2 (5 bases). CDR3 sequence: CAISDRYRGNTGELFF. CDR3 sequence (DNA): TGTGCCATCAGTGATCGCTATCGGGGAAACACCGGGGAGCTGTTTTTT.